The present entry profiles one T cell receptor (beta chain) with its context. One entry per CDR3 protein, called by TCRdb with MiXCR from the RT-PCR reads. The sample has about 680,000 distinct CDR3 sequences; about 14% are singletons. CDR1 MNHNY and CDR2 SVGAGI come from the germline V gene (reference sequence). Trimming took off 2 bases at V and 1 base at J, with 14 bases between the two ends. This CDR3 contains 16 residues. Material for sequencing was memory CD4+ T cells from blood. The rearrangement joins TRBV6-6 to TRBJ1-1; D unresolved. This sequence originates from a female donor in good health, serving as a healthy control. The CDR3: CASSYPRTGKNTEAFF. CDR3 nucleotides: TGTGCCAGCAGTTACCCCCGGACGGGTAAGAACACTGAAGCTTTCTTT.